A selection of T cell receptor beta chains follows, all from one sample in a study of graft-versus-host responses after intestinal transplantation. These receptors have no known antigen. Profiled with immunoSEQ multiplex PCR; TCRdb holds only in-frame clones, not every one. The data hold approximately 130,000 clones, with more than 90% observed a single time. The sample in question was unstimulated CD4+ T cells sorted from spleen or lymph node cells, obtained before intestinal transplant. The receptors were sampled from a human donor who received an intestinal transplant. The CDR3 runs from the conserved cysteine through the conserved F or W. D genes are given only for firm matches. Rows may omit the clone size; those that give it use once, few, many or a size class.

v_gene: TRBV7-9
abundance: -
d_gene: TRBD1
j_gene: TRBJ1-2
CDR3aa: CASSFPGQGRHYGYTF
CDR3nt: TGTGCCAGCAGCTTTCCCGGACAGGGGAGGCACTATGGCTACACCTTC

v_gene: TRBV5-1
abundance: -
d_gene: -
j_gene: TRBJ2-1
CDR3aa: CASSSGTYYNEQFF
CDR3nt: TGCGCCAGCAGCTCCGGGACTTACTACAATGAGCAGTTCTTC

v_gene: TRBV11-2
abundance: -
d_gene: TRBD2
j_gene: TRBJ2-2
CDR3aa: CASSLQAGFTGELFF
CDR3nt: TGTGCCAGCAGCTTACAAGCGGGGTTTACCGGGGAGCTGTTTTTT

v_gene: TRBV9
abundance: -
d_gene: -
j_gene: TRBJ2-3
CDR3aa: CASSVGLAQDTQYF
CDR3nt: TGTGCCAGCAGCGTAGGTTTAGCGCAAGATACGCAGTATTTT

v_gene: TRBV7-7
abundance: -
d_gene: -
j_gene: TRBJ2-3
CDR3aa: CASSPGAGSIDTQYF
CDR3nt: TGTGCCAGCAGCCCGGGGGCGGGGTCTATCGATACGCAGTATTTT

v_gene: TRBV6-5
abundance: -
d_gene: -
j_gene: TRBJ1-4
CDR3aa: CASGRGATNEKLFF
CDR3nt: TGTGCCAGCGGACGAGGTGCAACTAATGAAAAACTGTTTTTT

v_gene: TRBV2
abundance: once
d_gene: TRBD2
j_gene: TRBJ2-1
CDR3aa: CASSERASGGTRSSYNEQFF
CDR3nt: TGTGCCAGCAGTGAACGGGCTAGCGGGGGGACAAGGAGCTCCTACAATGAGCAGTTCTTC

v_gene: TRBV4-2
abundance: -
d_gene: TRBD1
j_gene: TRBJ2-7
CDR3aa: CASSHPGQGSYEQYF
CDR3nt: TGTGCCAGCAGCCATCCGGGACAGGGGTCCTACGAGCAGTACTTC

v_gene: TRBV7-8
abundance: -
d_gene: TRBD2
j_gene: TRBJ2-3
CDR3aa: CASSRGASGEFSHEDTQYF
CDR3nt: TGTGCCAGCAGCCGGGGAGCTAGCGGGGAATTCTCCCACGAGGATACGCAGTATTTT

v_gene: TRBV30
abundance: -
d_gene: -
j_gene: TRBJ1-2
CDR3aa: CAWSATGRGYTF
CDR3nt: TGTGCCTGGAGCGCCACAGGGAGGGGCTACACCTTC

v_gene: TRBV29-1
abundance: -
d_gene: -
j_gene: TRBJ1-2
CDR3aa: CSVVNLGKGYGYTF
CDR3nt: TGCAGCGTTGTGAATCTCGGAAAAGGGTATGGCTACACCTTC

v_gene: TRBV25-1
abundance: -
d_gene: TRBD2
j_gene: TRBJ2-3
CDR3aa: CASSPGTSGPDTQYF
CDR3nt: TGTGCCAGCAGCCCCGGGACTAGCGGGCCAGATACGCAGTATTTT

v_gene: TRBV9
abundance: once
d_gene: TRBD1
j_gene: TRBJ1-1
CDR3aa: CASSVGEGAIRTEAFF
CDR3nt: TGTGCCAGCAGCGTAGGAGAGGGGGCGATAAGAACTGAAGCTTTCTTT

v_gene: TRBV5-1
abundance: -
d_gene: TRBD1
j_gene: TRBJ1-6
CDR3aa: CASSSPLYVKIDRGSSPLHF
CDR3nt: TGCGCCAGCAGCTCCCCACTGTATGTCAAAATAGACAGGGGAAGTTCACCCCTCCACTTT

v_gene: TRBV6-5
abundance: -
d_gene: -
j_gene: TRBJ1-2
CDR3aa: CASSYSFPTRGYGYTF
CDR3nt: TGTGCCAGCAGTTACTCGTTCCCTACGAGGGGCTATGGCTACACCTTC

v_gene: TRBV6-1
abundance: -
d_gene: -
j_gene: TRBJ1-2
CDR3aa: CASGGGTISYGYTF
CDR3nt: TGTGCCAGCGGCGGGGGCACGATCTCCTATGGCTACACCTTC

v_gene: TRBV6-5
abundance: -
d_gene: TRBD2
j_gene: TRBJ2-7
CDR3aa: CASTPGGSPYEQYF
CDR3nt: TGTGCCAGCACCCCCGGGGGGTCGCCCTACGAGCAGTACTTC

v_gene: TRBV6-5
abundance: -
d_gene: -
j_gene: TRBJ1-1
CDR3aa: CASSTTVNTEAFF
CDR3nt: TGTGCCAGCAGTACGACAGTGAACACTGAAGCTTTCTTT

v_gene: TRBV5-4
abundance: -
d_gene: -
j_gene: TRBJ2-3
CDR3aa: CASSARHTDTQYF
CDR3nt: TGTGCCAGCAGCGCCCGACACACAGATACGCAGTATTTT

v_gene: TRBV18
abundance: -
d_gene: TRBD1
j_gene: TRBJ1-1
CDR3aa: CASSRDRKNGEAFF
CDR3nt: TGTGCCAGCTCAAGGGACAGGAAGAATGGTGAAGCTTTCTTT

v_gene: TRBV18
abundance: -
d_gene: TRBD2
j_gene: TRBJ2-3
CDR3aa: CASSSTGGPDTQYF
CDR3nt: TGTGCCAGCTCATCCACGGGGGGGCCGGATACGCAGTATTTT

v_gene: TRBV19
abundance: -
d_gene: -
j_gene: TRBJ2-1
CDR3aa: CASSIVSEQFF
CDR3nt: TGTGCCAGTAGTATCGTAAGTGAGCAGTTCTTC

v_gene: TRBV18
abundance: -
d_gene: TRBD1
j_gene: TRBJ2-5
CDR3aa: CASSPVARDRRGETQYF
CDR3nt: TGTGCCAGCTCACCGGTCGCCCGGGACAGGCGAGGAGAGACCCAGTACTTC

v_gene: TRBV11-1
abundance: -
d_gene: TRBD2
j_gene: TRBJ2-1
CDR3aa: CASSASSGGSSYNEQFF
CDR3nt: TGTGCCAGCAGCGCCTCGAGCGGGGGAAGCTCCTACAATGAGCAGTTCTTC